Included here is one T cell receptor (beta chain) sequence, with context. This clonotype was observed a few times. There is no known antigen for this receptor. The junction and the germline gene differ at one end; a read error may be behind it. The data are from a study of blood T cells in healthy people across ages (dated by TCRdb to between 2014 and 2017). General notes on the study: Template switching captured roughly one uniquely barcoded TCR beta cDNA molecule per two T cells in model experiments. To track age-related changes in TCR beta repertoire diversity, the study relied on deep sequencing normalized with unique cDNA molecular identifiers. The donors were divided into four age groups: young (average approximately 17 years), middle-aged (about 40), aged (around 67) and long-lived (roughly 86). To avoid experimental bias, donors of different ages were distributed randomly across sequencing lanes. The study analyzed two additional independent replicas of 1 million unique cDNA reads from the same blood draw for two donors, one aged 18 to 30 and one aged 80 or older. The investigation overall reported the following: Because the CMV infection status of the donors was unknown, age-related changes in expanded clonotypes may potentially have been confounded. There was a strong correlation between observed TCR beta diversity and the percentage of naive T cells measured by flow cytometry. Because profiling used bulk unsorted PBMCs, naive and antigen-experienced compartments could not be compared conclusively. Observed TCR beta diversity per million T cells fell roughly linearly with age, and a significant reduction was already apparent by age around 39. Compared with the aged group, the long-lived group had more naive CD4+ T cells, fewer expanded clones and increased TCR diversity, suggesting age selection. Estimates of total diversity from one million sequenced T cells were regarded as lower bounds and underestimates.

Donors were a few dozen systemically healthy Caucasian individuals from Russia aged roughly 6 to 95 years. Ten milliliters of peripheral blood were drawn from each donor into EDTA-treated Vacutainer tubes. PBMCs were isolated by Ficoll-Paque density-gradient centrifugation, with at least 6.5 million obtained per sample. Total RNA was extracted from PBMCs with Trizol reagent, with at least 5 micrograms obtained per sample. For every donor, an aliquot of PBMCs went through flow cytometry to measure the percentages of naive CD45RAhigh/CD27high T cells. CDR1 DFQATT and CDR2 SNEGSKA were looked up in the germline V gene (reference sequence). Counted from cysteine to phenylalanine, this CDR3 has 13 amino acids. The only DNA kept is the CDR3, 39 bases in frame from the first base. The library was built by means of 5' RACE. Sequencing relied on an Illumina HiSeq 2500. A second PCR of roughly 6 to 11 cycles was run with a J-beta primer mix and a sample-barcoded 5' primer. Each TCR beta cDNA molecule received a unique molecular identifier from a template-switch 5' adaptor carrying 12 random nucleotides. Each sample yielded at least 3 million CDR3-containing paired-end reads. The Mint cDNA synthesis kit, primed by a TRBC-specific oligonucleotide, was used to synthesize first-strand cDNA from all RNA. Following uracil-DNA glycosylase treatment, all cDNA underwent a first 18-cycle PCR with the universal primers M1SS and BC2_uni_R. Processing in the source paper ran as follows. For normalization, 1 million high-quality reads were randomly selected from each sample, with every read carrying a distinct molecular identifier. Reads sharing molecular identifiers were discarded rather than binned into consensus sequences. MiTCR, set to a Q25 quality threshold and the strictest error-elimination algorithm, was used for CDR3 identification, clonotype clustering and error correction. A nonparametric unseen species model with Euler transformation was used to estimate lower-bound total TCR beta diversity. TCRdb handled the public reads itself, with Q25 trimming in fastp and clone calling in MiXCR, and kept productive beta chains. Here each entry gathers all rows of one CDR3 protein and keeps the most common genes and DNA. The V and J calls here are based on TCRdb, not the publication. The table for this sample lists about 730,000 distinct CDR3 sequences; roughly 47% of them were counted only once. Jointly, the top ten make up roughly 20% of the sample.

Recombination connected TRBV20-1 to TRBJ2-1, and 7 junctional nucleotides match TRBD2. What was sequenced was blood. The source is an older woman in good health. In nucleotides, the sequence is TGCAGTGCTAGGCGGGAGTATAACAATGAGCAGTTCTTT. Its protein is CSARREYNNEQFF.